A few counts support the clone carrying this T cell receptor beta chain. Antigen: not known. Per germline, CDR1 MNHEY and CDR2 SMNVEV (reference sequence). The CDR3 spans 13 residues. V was pared by 2 bases and J by 3 bases, with 8 bases between. The data were taken from a study of graft-versus-host responses after intestinal transplantation. In the study overall: Every one of the recipients received anti-thymocyte globulin induction and afterwards took tacrolimus and steroids for approximately three years. Study-wide findings and caveats: GvH clonotypes were identified within recipient marrow, with a subset emerging first in ileum or blood.

Produced via immunoSEQ multiplex PCR; TCRdb's table is partial and in-frame only. The profile covers tens of thousands of clones, with approximately 94% appearing a single time and around 0.5% taken by the ten largest. The clonotype originates from a human donor who received an intestinal transplant. The material sequenced was unstimulated CD8+ T cells sorted from spleen or lymph node cells, taken before intestinal transplant. The chain carries TRBV27 and TRBJ2-7; D remains unclear. The CDR3 DNA is TGTGCCAGCAGTTTAGTGTGCGGCTACGAGCAGTACTTC. This translates into CASSLVCGYEQYF.